The T cell receptor (beta chain) described here comes from a study of CD8+ T cells in alopecia areata. Extracted RNA was reverse transcribed into cDNA, the sequencing template. The method was immunoSEQ multiplex PCR; TCRdb's version includes in-frame clones alone and lacks a portion of them. The repertoire has under 150,000 clones, roughly 50% of them found once; the top ten carry about 3.4%. Treatment described: oral pan-JAK inhibitor, 5-10 mg twice daily. Germline V lookup: CDR1 SGHRS, CDR2 YFSETQ. The CDR3 contains 16 residues. With 3 bases clipped from V and 4 bases from J, the junction kept 9 bases outside the gene matches.

The source is a human donor with alopecia areata. V and J are TRBV5-1 and TRBJ2-5; 10 bases line up with TRBD1. The specimen comprised CD4+ T cells sorted from blood, sampled at week 24, from a patient treated with tofacitinib. CDR3 region: CASSSLRQGARETQYF. CDR3 sequence (DNA): TGCGCCAGCAGCTCATTAAGACAGGGGGCAAGAGAGACCCAGTACTTC.